Shown below are 22 T cell receptor beta chains from a single sample sequenced in a study of shared clonotypes between healthy human individuals. Clones were sequenced by immunoSEQ multiplex PCR, and TCRdb holds only the in-frame ones, with some missing. The sample holds about 2.2 million clones; around 93% are singletons and the top ten take 1.5% to 2%. Naive CD8 isolation took CD45RO-negative cells positively selected for CCR7 and excluded terminally differentiated effector memory CD45RA+ cells. Sequencing input: naive CD8+ T cells from PBMCs. Receptor source: a man between 18 and 29 years old in good health. Some clones in this sample may be carry-over from other donors' samples.

The CDR3 DNA reads TGTGCCACCAGCGTCGCGGGACCTGGATCGGGTGAGCAGTTCTTC. Its translation: CATSVAGPGSGEQFF. J is TRBJ2-1 and V is TRBV15; a possible D gene is TRBD2 (6 bases). Trimming left V 5 bases short and J 9 bases short, with 20 bases between. The CDR3 runs 15 residues. Germline V gene sequence: CDR1 LNHNV, CDR2 YYDKDF (reference sequence).

The chain is built from TRBV5-1 and TRBJ2-1; possibly TRBD1 for D (5 bases). This CDR3 is 16 amino acids long. Germline CDR1 is SGHRS and CDR2 is YFSETQ. V lost 3 bases and J 8 bases, leaving 21 bases between the germline ends. CDR3 DNA: TGCGCCAGCAGCTCCCGGCGAACAGGTCCTGGCCATGAGCAGTTCTTC. This sequence encodes CASSSRRTGPGHEQFF.

The chain is built from TRBV10-3 and TRBJ2-1; 8 nucleotides match TRBD2. CDR3 length: 16 residues. Losses at the gene ends were 0 bases for V and 5 bases for J; bases not matched to a gene: 6. CDR1 is ENHRY and CDR2 is SYGVKD in the germline V gene. The CDR3 sequence is CAISESIAGIDNEQFF. The CDR3 region has the DNA TGTGCCATCAGTGAGTCGATAGCGGGAATAGACAATGAGCAGTTCTTC.

The V call is TRBV7-8, the J call TRBJ1-4; no definite D call. The germline V and J ends were trimmed by 1 base and 4 bases, with 13 bases remaining between them. Germline V gives CDR1 SGHVS, CDR2 FQNEAQ. This CDR3 region has 16 residues. CDR3 loop: CASSLGGVIGNEKLFF. CDR3 nucleotide sequence: TGTGCCAGCAGCTTAGGCGGGGTAATAGGTAATGAAAAACTGTTTTTT.

The chain employs TRBV27 and TRBJ2-1, with D possibly being TRBD2 (6 bases). The CDR3 loop spans 16 amino acids. The germline V gene has CDR1 MNHEY and CDR2 SMNVEV (reference sequence). V was clipped by 5 bases and J by 4 bases, with 18 bases between them. The CDR3 nucleotides are TGTGCCAGCAGTCCACTTTCGGGACTCTTTTACAATGAGCAGTTCTTC. This codes for CASSPLSGLFYNEQFF.

This clone was observed a few times. The rearrangement joins TRBV25-1 to TRBJ1-2; no firm D call. This CDR3 contains 16 residues. Deletions cut 6 bases from V and 2 bases from J, with 19 bases between. CDR1 and CDR2 from the germline V gene are MGHDK and SYGVNS. CDR3 loop: CASSPGSSGDNYGYTF. The CDR3 DNA reads TGTGCCAGCAGCCCGGGGAGTTCAGGAGACAACTATGGCTACACCTTC.

The rearrangement joins TRBV4-1 to TRBJ2-3, with 9 positions matching TRBD2. The CDR3 length is 15 residues. CDR1 and CDR2 from the germline V gene are MGHRA and YSYEKL. With V trimmed by 0 bases and J by 9 bases, 7 bases remained unmatched. CDR3 region: CASSQDWLAGRTQYF. The CDR3 DNA sequence: TGCGCCAGCAGCCAAGATTGGCTAGCGGGAAGGACGCAGTATTTT.

The V and J genes are TRBV11-2 and TRBJ2-7; 9 nucleotides agree with TRBD1. The V gene end was trimmed by 5 bases and the J gene end by 6 bases; junction bases not matched to a gene: 14. This CDR3 is 16 amino acids long. The germline V gene has CDR1 SGHAT and CDR2 FQNNGV. Written as DNA, the CDR3 is TGTGCCAGCAGCCCCTCCCCCGGGACAGGGTTTTCCGAGCAGTACTTC. Amino acid sequence: CASSPSPGTGFSEQYF.

The chain couples TRBV28 to TRBJ1-4; D remains ambiguous. V dropped 5 bases and J dropped 6 bases, with 13 bases sitting between them. Germline CDR1 MDHEN, CDR2 SYDVKM. This CDR3 is built from 14 residues. CDR3 loop: CASSSARADEKLFF. Written as DNA, the CDR3 is TGTGCCAGCAGTAGTGCCCGGGCGGATGAAAAACTGTTTTTT. Based on the CDR3 plus reference TRBV28 and TRBJ1-4, the full variable domain is DVKVTQSSRYLVKRTGEKVFLECVQDMDHENMFWYRQDPGLGLRLIYFSYDVKMKEKGDIPEGYSVSREKKERFSLILESASTNQTSMYLCASSSARADEKLFFGSGTQLSVL.

V usage is TRBV25-1 and J usage is TRBJ2-5; 8 bases are shared with TRBD2. The end of the DNA fits TRBJ2-7 better, so the J call may be wrong. Germline V CDR1 and CDR2: MGHDK, SYGVNS. The CDR3 sequence is 13 residues long. CDR3 sequence: CASRYSGNYEQYF. The DNA for the CDR3 is TGTGCCAGCAGATATAGCGGGAACTACGAGCAGTACTTC.

The V call is TRBV27, the J call TRBJ2-2; 9 nucleotides match TRBD1. The CDR3 is 16 amino acids. Trimming removed 2 bases from V and 6 bases from J; junction bases left unmatched: 7. Germline-derived CDR1 and CDR2 are MNHEY and SMNVEV (reference sequence). The DNA for the CDR3 is TGTGCCAGCAGTTTAGGGACAGGGTATGCGCCCGGGGAGCTGTTTTTT. Its translation: CASSLGTGYAPGELFF.

The gene calls are TRBV16 and TRBJ1-2, with D possibly TRBD1 on 6 matching bases. Trimming took off 3 bases at V and 3 bases at J, with 14 bases between the two ends. In germline, CDR1 is KGHSY, CDR2 FQNENV. This CDR3 region has 15 residues. This chain's CDR3 is CASSHVPGAHYGYTF. The CDR3 nucleotides are TGTGCCAGCAGCCACGTCCCAGGGGCCCACTATGGCTACACCTTC. The full variable domain, in which reference TRBV16 and TRBJ1-2 provide the parts outside the CDR3, is GEEVAQTPKHLVRGEGQKAKLYCAPIKGHSYVFWYQQVLKNEFKFLISFQNENVFDETGMPKERFSAKCLPNSPCSLEIQATKLEDSAVYFCASSHVPGAHYGYTFGSGTRLTVV.

This chain links TRBV15 with TRBJ2-2; no clear D. This CDR3 spans 12 amino acids. CDR1 and CDR2 from the germline V gene are LNHNV and YYDKDF (reference sequence). Trimming stripped 5 bases from V and 7 bases from J, with 8 bases between. The DNA for the CDR3 is TGTGCCACCAGCCACCGACACGGGGAGCTGTTTTTT. Amino acids: CATSHRHGELFF.

The table lists this clone with a count of one. The chain links TRBV10-3 to TRBJ2-1; 7 bases line up with TRBD1. J lost 3 bases, V lost 2 bases, and 7 bases had no gene match. Germline CDR1 reads ENHRY; CDR2 reads SYGVKD. The CDR3 extends over 16 amino acids. The CDR3 coding sequence is TGTGCCATCAGTGAGACACCGGGACAGAGCTACAATGAGCAGTTCTTC. Translating it yields CAISETPGQSYNEQFF.

V and J are TRBV4-1 and TRBJ2-5, with D maybe TRBD2 (5 bases). Trimming stripped 3 bases from V and 5 bases from J, with 13 bases between. CDR3 size: 14 residues. CDR1 and CDR2 (germline): MGHRA, YSYEKL. The CDR3 region is CASSQVGEMETQYF. CDR3 in DNA: TGCGCCAGCAGCCAGGTGGGAGAGATGGAGACCCAGTACTTC.

V gene TRBV7-8 combines with J gene TRBJ2-7, with D maybe TRBD2 (6 bases). Germline V CDR1 and CDR2: SGHVS, FQNEAQ. V was pared by 6 bases and J by 4 bases, with 10 bases between. The CDR3 has 12 amino acids. The CDR3 DNA follows: TGTGCCAGCAGAGACGGGGGTTACGAGCAGTACTTC. This sequence encodes CASRDGGYEQYF.

The J gene is TRBJ1-1, the V gene TRBV27, with a tentative D call TRBD1 (5 bases). V gave up 5 bases and J gave up 4 bases, with 14 bases separating them. This CDR3 region has 14 residues. CDR1 is MNHEY, CDR2 SMNVEV, per germline (reference sequence). This chain's CDR3 is CASSPKGRSTEAFF. Here the CDR3 DNA reads TGTGCCAGCAGTCCAAAGGGGAGGAGCACTGAAGCTTTCTTT.

The J gene is TRBJ2-1, the V gene TRBV11-2; the D gene is possibly TRBD2 (5 bases). The CDR3 contains 14 residues. V lost 5 bases and J 5 bases, leaving 13 bases between the germline ends. Germline assignment: CDR1 SGHAT and CDR2 FQNNGV. DNA for the CDR3: TGTGCCAGCAGCCCCTGGACTTCACACAATGAGCAGTTCTTC. It codes for CASSPWTSHNEQFF.

Written as DNA, the CDR3 is TGTGCCAGCAGCTTAATCGGGCAGTCGGTATCGGCCTGGTACACCGGGGAGCTGTTTTTT. Translating gives CASSLIGQSVSAWYTGELFF. The chain is built from TRBV7-3 and TRBJ2-2; no reliable D call. The CDR3 length is 20 residues. Trimming took 1 base from V and 3 from J, leaving 24 bases between them. Germline values: CDR1 SGHTA, CDR2 FQGTGA.

The V call is TRBV29-1, the J call TRBJ2-3; TRBD1 matches at 7 bases. V lost 4 bases, J lost 2 bases, and 6 bases stayed unmatched. Germline V gives CDR1 SQVTM, CDR2 ANQGSEA. CDR3 length: 14 residues. The DNA for the CDR3 is TGCAGCGTTGGAACAGGGGCGATCACAGATACGCAGTATTTT. Its translation: CSVGTGAITDTQYF.

The rearrangement uses TRBV11-1 and TRBJ2-7; perhaps TRBD1 as D (6 bases). CDR1 and CDR2 (germline): SGHAT, FQDESV (reference sequence). V was pared by 4 bases and J by 1 base, with 14 bases between. The CDR3 consists of 15 residues. CDR3 bases: TGTGCCAGCAGCTCCTCTCCAGGGGCGTCCTACGAGCAGTACTTC. Its translation: CASSSSPGASYEQYF.

This CDR3 is CASSYNRDYGYTF. In nucleotides, the CDR3 is TGTGCCAGCAGTTACAACAGGGACTATGGCTACACCTTC. V is TRBV6-5 and J is TRBJ1-2; D possibly corresponds to TRBD1 (6 bases). V lost 2 bases and J 3 bases, leaving 7 bases between the germline ends. Per the germline V gene, CDR1 is MNHEY and CDR2 is SVGAGI. This CDR3 region has 13 residues.